One sample yielded the 25 T cell receptor beta chains listed below, sequenced in a study of T cell responses to AZD1222 COVID-19 vaccine. TCRdb's table, derived via immunoSEQ multiplex PCR, lists solely in-frame clones and lacks some. The sample yields 120,000 or so clones, 85% to 90% seen once. The material was peripheral blood, obtained 28 days after the second AZD1222 dose. All receptors come from an adult who received the AZD1222 COVID-19 vaccine.

This clone was detected only a few times. The chain links TRBV11-3 to TRBJ1-3; D is ambiguous. The CDR3 sequence is 15 residues long. CDR1 SGHNT and CDR2 YENEEA come from the germline V gene. V was shortened by 5 bases and J by 4 bases, with 15 bases between the two germline ends. CDR3 in amino acids: CASSPDQNLGNTIYF. In nucleotides, the CDR3 is TGTGCCAGCAGCCCGGACCAGAACTTGGGAAACACCATATATTTT.

The chain links TRBV11-3 to TRBJ2-1, with D perhaps matching TRBD1 or TRBD2 (5 bases each). Trimming shortened V by 5 bases and J by 3 bases, and 17 bases separated the two germline ends. The CDR3 extends over 16 amino acids. Looked up from germline, CDR1 is SGHNT and CDR2 is YENEEA. In nucleotides, the CDR3 is TGTGCCAGCAGCGGGGACGCAGGTTCTTTCTACAATGAGCAGTTCTTC. Protein product: CASSGDAGSFYNEQFF.

This chain links TRBV20-1 with TRBJ2-7; either TRBD1 or TRBD2 may fit D (5 bases each). The germline CDR1 and CDR2 sequences are DFQATT and SNEGSKA (reference sequence). The CDR3 totals 15 residues. V was clipped by 5 bases and J by 0 bases, with 17 bases between them. CDR3 sequence reads: CSAGDPGTSSYEQYF. DNA for the CDR3: TGCAGTGCTGGTGACCCCGGGACGTCCTCCTACGAGCAGTACTTC.

The chain is built from TRBV4-2 and TRBJ1-2, with D tentatively TRBD1 (5 bases). This CDR3 is built from 15 residues. Looked up from germline, CDR1 is LGHNA and CDR2 is YNFKEQ. V was cut by 4 bases and J by 3 bases, with 15 bases left in between. The DNA for the CDR3 is TGTGCCAGCAGCCCGGGACCTTCAGTTGACTATGGCTACACCTTC. Its translation: CASSPGPSVDYGYTF.

This chain uses TRBV25-1 with TRBJ2-3; 9 bases are shared with TRBD2. Germline CDR1 is MGHDK and CDR2 is SYGVNS. Germline trimming cut 9 bases from V and 5 bases from J; bases unmatched to any gene: 21. The CDR3 totals 18 residues. CDR3 region: CARSLGDSGSNYGDTQYF. Written as DNA, the CDR3 is TGTGCCAGATCCCTTGGGGATAGCGGGAGCAATTATGGAGATACGCAGTATTTT.

In this sample, this clone turned up a few times. V usage is TRBV5-1 and J usage is TRBJ2-7, with 8 bases matching TRBD1. With V trimmed by 3 bases and J by 3 bases, 8 bases remained unmatched. The V gene's germline CDR1 is SGHRS and CDR2 YFSETQ. The CDR3 runs 15 residues. CDR3: CASSSSGTGDYEQYF. Written as DNA, the CDR3 is TGCGCCAGCAGCTCCAGTGGGACAGGCGACTACGAGCAGTACTTC.

CDR3 nucleotides: TGTGCCAGCAGCTTAGAACGGCCAGGGGCCACAGATACGCAGTATTTT. The encoded protein is CASSLERPGATDTQYF. The gene calls are TRBV7-2 and TRBJ2-3; D is possibly TRBD1 (6 bases). V was shortened by 1 base and J by 2 bases, with 13 bases between the two germline ends. This CDR3 comprises 16 residues. The germline gives CDR1 SGHTA, CDR2 FQGNSA.

V and J are TRBV27 and TRBJ1-6, with TRBD1 identical over 12 bases. The CDR3 spans 14 residues. Germline trimming cut 8 bases from V and 6 bases from J; bases unmatched to any gene: 2. Germline V lookup: CDR1 MNHEY, CDR2 SMNVEV (reference sequence). The CDR3 reads CASGTGGSNSPLHF. The CDR3, as DNA: TGTGCCAGCGGGACAGGGGGCAGTAATTCACCCCTCCACTTT.

The chain has TRBV6-2 or TRBV6-3 and TRBJ2-5, with D possibly matching TRBD1 (6 bases). Germline V gene sequence: CDR1 MNHEY, CDR2 SVGEGT. The length of the CDR3 is 17 residues. V was cut by 2 bases and J by 1 base, with 17 bases left in between. CDR3: CASSYGGTGQVQETQYF. DNA for the CDR3: TGTGCCAGCAGTTACGGGGGCACCGGGCAGGTCCAAGAGACCCAGTACTTC.

The chain joins TRBV5-1 to TRBJ2-7; TRBD1 matches at 9 bases. The CDR3 is 15 residues long. V trimming: 0 bases; J trimming: 3 bases; junction bases outside the gene matches: 4. Germline V CDR1 and CDR2: SGHRS, YFSETQ. CDR3 nucleotides: TGCGCCAGCAGCTTGGCCTGGGGACAGGGCTACGAGCAGTACTTC. This encodes CASSLAWGQGYEQYF.

The chain uses TRBV11-1 and TRBJ2-7; 9 positions agree with TRBD2. The DNA end lines up better with TRBJ2-1; the J call may be wrong. Germline-derived CDR1 and CDR2 are SGHAT and FQDESV (reference sequence). CDR3 length equals 17 residues. In DNA, the CDR3 is TGTGCCAGCAGCTTAGCGAAGCGGGGGGCCCTCTACAATGAGCAGTTCTTC. Translating it yields CASSLAKRGALYNEQFF.

V usage is TRBV11-3 and J usage is TRBJ2-1; unclear D gene. The length of the CDR3 is 15 residues. Trimming removed 1 base from V and 5 bases from J, with 12 bases in between. The germline V gene encodes CDR1 SGHNT and CDR2 YENEEA. CDR3 loop: CASSLGSRLHNEQFF. As DNA, the CDR3 is TGTGCCAGCAGCTTAGGGTCCCGACTTCACAATGAGCAGTTCTTC.

The rearrangement links TRBV4-2 to TRBJ1-2, with 11 bases fitting TRBD1. In germline, CDR1 is LGHNA, CDR2 YNFKEQ. CDR3 size: 15 residues. V shed 7 bases, J shed 5 bases, and the junction held 9 bases outside the gene matches. The CDR3 region has the DNA TGTGCCAGCAACGAACCGGGACAGGGGGAATATGGCTACACCTTC. It is translated as CASNEPGQGEYGYTF.

V gene TRBV5-6 combines with J gene TRBJ2-7; 8 bases map to TRBD2. Germline CDR1 SGHDT, CDR2 YYEEEE. Trimming at V came to 2 bases and at J to 4 bases, leaving 5 bases not matched to a gene. CDR3 length: 14 residues. CDR3 sequence: CASSFQAGDYEQYF. The CDR3, as DNA: TGTGCCAGCAGCTTCCAAGCGGGAGATTACGAGCAGTACTTC.

V and J are TRBV9 and TRBJ2-5, with 8 bases identical to TRBD2. In germline, CDR1 is SGDLS, CDR2 YYNGEE. This CDR3 is 17 amino acids long. The junction had 9 bases not matched to a gene; V was cut back by 0 bases and J by 2 bases. This chain's CDR3 is CASSVAAAGGRQETQYF. CDR3 in DNA: TGTGCCAGCAGCGTAGCTGCGGCGGGGGGACGGCAAGAGACCCAGTACTTC.

This clone turned up a few times. This chain connects TRBV6-5 to TRBJ2-7; D gene ambiguous. This CDR3 region has 13 residues. V was cut by 8 bases and J by 7 bases, with 18 bases left in between. The germline CDR1 and CDR2 sequences are MNHEY and SVGAGI. The CDR3 spells CASQSWSGDEQYF. CDR3 in DNA: TGTGCCAGCCAGAGCTGGTCCGGAGATGAGCAGTACTTC.

The rearrangement joins TRBV6-6 to TRBJ1-5; D is ambiguous. Trimming took 8 bases from V and 7 from J, leaving 15 bases between them. The CDR3 has 13 residues. CDR1 and CDR2 from the germline V gene are MNHNY and SVGAGI (reference sequence). In nucleotides, the CDR3 is TGTGCCAGCCTCCCTCGGGGTGGGCAGCCCCAGCATTTT. It codes for CASLPRGGQPQHF.

The chain is built from TRBV4-1 and TRBJ2-1; D may be TRBD2 (6 bases). The length of the CDR3 is 14 residues. Germline CDR1 MGHRA, CDR2 YSYEKL. Between the trimmed V and J ends, which lost 1 base and 6 bases, there was a span of 10 bases. This CDR3 reads CASSQGLRGNEQFF. The CDR3 DNA reads TGCGCCAGCAGCCAAGGATTGCGGGGCAATGAGCAGTTCTTC.

The V and J genes are TRBV30 and TRBJ1-1; D perhaps matches TRBD1 (6 bases). Germline-derived CDR1 and CDR2 are GTSNPN and SVGIG (reference sequence). This CDR3 region has 13 residues. Trimming shortened V by 2 bases and J by 0 bases, and 7 bases separated the two germline ends. CDR3: CAWSRDMNTEAFF. In nucleotides, the CDR3 is TGTGCCTGGAGTCGGGACATGAACACTGAAGCTTTCTTT.

The J gene is TRBJ1-1, the V gene TRBV6-2 or TRBV6-3, with D maybe TRBD1 (6 bases). Deletions cut 6 bases from V and 0 bases from J, with 14 bases between. CDR3 length equals 15 residues. Germline assignment: CDR1 MNHEY and CDR2 SVGEGT. CDR3 DNA sequence: TGTGCCAGCAGCCGGCCGGGACACGTGAACACTGAAGCTTTCTTT. Protein sequence: CASSRPGHVNTEAFF.

V usage is TRBV6-5 and J usage is TRBJ2-5, with 7 positions matching TRBD1. Germline-derived CDR1 and CDR2 are MNHEY and SVGAGI. The CDR3 sequence is 13 residues long. With V trimmed by 7 bases and J by 3 bases, 5 bases remained unmatched. CDR3 sequence: CASNSGTEETQYF. CDR3 sequence (DNA): TGTGCCAGCAACTCCGGGACAGAAGAGACCCAGTACTTC.

The chain carries TRBV27 and TRBJ2-7; possible D gene TRBD1, 5 bases. The V gene lost 0 bases and the J gene lost 5 bases, with 8 bases spanning the gap. Germline V gene sequence: CDR1 MNHEY, CDR2 SMNVEV (reference sequence). This CDR3 spans 13 amino acids. CDR3 amino acids: CASSLSGVDEQYF. CDR3 nucleotides: TGTGCCAGCAGTTTATCAGGGGTAGACGAGCAGTACTTC.

This clone has a single count. The chain is built from TRBV18 and TRBJ1-2, with TRBD1 matching over 9 bases. Germline lookup yields CDR1 KGHSH and CDR2 LQKENI. V lost 1 base, J lost 7 bases, and 10 bases stayed unmatched. The CDR3 length is 16 residues. In DNA, the CDR3 is TGTGCCAGCTCACCACAAAGGACAGGGGCCTTCATTGGCTACACCTTC. Protein: CASSPQRTGAFIGYTF.

J is TRBJ2-7 and V is TRBV6-2 or TRBV6-3; 9 nucleotides match TRBD1. Per the germline V gene, CDR1 is MNHEY and CDR2 is SVGEGT. The CDR3 contains 14 residues. V was clipped by 5 bases and J by 0 bases; unmatched bases: 2. CDR3 in DNA: TGTGCCAGCAGTGGGACAGGGATCTCCTACGAGCAGTACTTC. Its protein product is CASSGTGISYEQYF.

This sequence joins TRBV11-3 and TRBJ2-5; the match to TRBD1 covers 10 bases. With 5 bases clipped from V and 5 bases from J, the junction kept 11 bases outside the gene matches. Germline CDR1 SGHNT, CDR2 YENEEA. This CDR3 spans 16 amino acids. The CDR3 DNA sequence: TGTGCCAGCAGCCGGGGGGGACAGGGGCGGTCGGAGACCCAGTACTTC. Translating it yields CASSRGGQGRSETQYF.